Sequencing of this TCR beta chain was carried out in a study of cytomegalovirus exposure and HLA in healthy donors. In germline, CDR1 is SGHNT, CDR2 YYREEE (reference sequence). This CDR3 has 17 amino acids. J was trimmed by 1 base and V by 0 bases; bases with no gene match: 4. Findings and limits, study-wide: Segments of the TCR beta V type were, in most cases, productive about 90% or about 30% of the time in an earlier analysis. Some V segments, including TRBV6-2 and TRBV6-3, were excluded as indistinguishable.

The PCR had 60 Vbeta and 13 Jbeta primers. Sequenced by immunoSEQ multiplex PCR; TCRdb stores in-frame clones only, minus some. Among roughly 200,000 clones listed, roughly 80% were seen once. This clone showed up just once. Its target is not known. Sequenced input: PBMCs. The sequence derives from a man between 25 and 39 years old in good health and CMV-seronegative. The rearrangement joins TRBV5-4 to TRBJ2-3; 11 positions match TRBD2. The CDR3 protein is CASSLAKLAGGTDTQYF. CDR3 sequence (DNA): TGTGCCAGCAGCTTGGCCAAACTAGCGGGGGGCACAGATACGCAGTATTTT.